Following are 28 T cell receptor beta chains from one sample sequenced in a study of T cells in Graves' hyperthyroidism and ophthalmopathy. Amplification yielded TCR beta CDR3 regions, with RNA transcripts as the source. HTBI primers were the set used in a first-round RT-PCR of the TCR CDR3. TCRdb re-derived calls from the multiplex PCR reads in MiXCR, one entry per CDR3 protein. The table lists a few hundred thousand distinct CDR3 sequences, approximately 14% of them singletons, with 15% to 20% in the top ten. Sequencing was done on a sample of blood. The source of these receptors is a woman under 30 with Graves' hyperthyroidism.

V is TRBV20-1 and J is TRBJ2-2; 11 bases agree with TRBD2. Germline assignment: CDR1 DFQATT and CDR2 SNEGSKA (reference sequence). J was trimmed by 0 bases and V by 6 bases; bases with no gene match: 6. This CDR3 spans 16 amino acids. CDR3 in amino acids: CSAYPGLAANTGELFF. Written as DNA, the CDR3 is TGCAGTGCGTACCCGGGACTAGCGGCGAACACCGGGGAGCTGTTTTTT.

This clonotype was counted ten times or more. This rearrangement joins TRBV10-3 to TRBJ2-3; 12 bases map to TRBD2. Unmatched junction bases numbered 10, after V lost 9 bases and J lost 6 bases. The CDR3 loop spans 15 amino acids. Looked up from germline, CDR1 is ENHRY and CDR2 is SYGVKD. The CDR3 region is CAIQFLAGGPDTQYF. DNA of the CDR3: TGTGCCATTCAATTCCTAGCGGGAGGGCCCGATACGCAGTATTTT.

Many counts were recorded for this clonotype. Here the CDR3 reads CASSPIEGLLTQYF. CDR3 bases: TGTGCCAGCAGTCCCATCGAGGGACTCCTGACCCAGTACTTC. The chain employs TRBV28 and TRBJ2-5; D possibly corresponds to TRBD2 (6 bases). The CDR3 consists of 14 residues. CDR1 is MDHEN and CDR2 is SYDVKM in the germline V gene. Between the trimmed V and J ends, which lost 5 bases and 7 bases, there was a span of 17 bases.

At least ten counts were recorded for this clonotype. CDR3 sequence (DNA): TGTGCCAGCAGCCCCGGGTGGACGGGAGGGAGGACCGGGGAGCTGTTTTTT. Translation gives CASSPGWTGGRTGELFF. This chain uses TRBV5-5 with TRBJ2-2, with 8 bases aligning to TRBD2. CDR1 is SGHKS, CDR2 YYEKEE, per germline (reference sequence). J gave up 5 bases and V 4 bases, and 13 bases lay outside the gene matches. The CDR3 sequence is 17 residues long.

This clonotype appeared a few times. J is TRBJ1-1 and V is TRBV5-1; D gene ambiguous. The V end lost 4 bases, the J end lost 2 bases, and 9 bases lay between the germline ends. Germline lookup yields CDR1 SGHRS and CDR2 YFSETQ. The CDR3 has 13 amino acids. In DNA form, the CDR3 reads TGCGCCAGCAGCCGTTCAGAAAACACTGAAGCTTTCTTT. Its translation is CASSRSENTEAFF.

The table lists this clonotype with many counts. V gene TRBV6-5 combines with J gene TRBJ1-1; D not resolved. Deletions cut 0 bases from V and 1 base from J, with 12 bases between. This CDR3 region has 16 residues. Looked up from germline, CDR1 is MNHEY and CDR2 is SVGAGI. The CDR3 bases are TGTGCCAGCAGTTACTCATTGCGGACCAAGAACACTGAAGCTTTCTTT. Its protein is CASSYSLRTKNTEAFF.

This chain connects TRBV20-1 to TRBJ2-1, with D maybe TRBD2 (7 bases). Germline-derived CDR1 and CDR2 are DFQATT and SNEGSKA (reference sequence). Trimming pared 6 bases from V and 8 bases from J, leaving 14 bases between. The CDR3 totals 12 residues. The CDR3 DNA sequence: TGCAGTGCCGGGGGGACATGGCATGAGCAGTTCTTC. Amino acid sequence: CSAGGTWHEQFF.

J is TRBJ2-1 and V is TRBV3-1, with D possibly called TRBD1 or TRBD2 (5 bases each). This CDR3 comprises 21 residues. Germline CDR1 and CDR2: LGHDT and YNNKEL (reference sequence). The ends were cut back, 0 bases at V and 5 bases at J, with 29 bases in the middle. The CDR3 sequence is CASSQEGDPRRGMWLNNEQFF. The DNA for the CDR3 is TGTGCCAGCAGCCAAGAGGGGGACCCACGAAGAGGTATGTGGCTTAACAATGAGCAGTTCTTC.

This clonotype was seen more than once but under ten times. The chain recombines TRBV9 with TRBJ2-1, with D possibly matching TRBD2 (6 bases). V was shortened by 3 bases and J by 2 bases, with 15 bases between the two germline ends. The germline V gene has CDR1 SGDLS and CDR2 YYNGEE. The CDR3 has 16 residues. The CDR3 DNA sequence: TGTGCCAGCAGCGCCCGTCAGGGAGGAACCTACAATGAGCAGTTCTTC. Encoded protein: CASSARQGGTYNEQFF.

The chain is built from TRBV15 and TRBJ1-5, with D tentatively TRBD1 (5 bases). V was cut by 0 bases and J by 9 bases, with 9 bases left in between. The CDR3 extends over 13 amino acids. CDR1 and CDR2 from the germline V gene are LNHNV and YYDKDF (reference sequence). CDR3 loop: CATSREGDGPQHF. The CDR3 DNA reads as TGTGCCACCAGCAGAGAGGGGGACGGGCCCCAGCATTTT.

This clonotype was detected many times. The V call is TRBV20-1, the J call TRBJ2-1; 10 bases are a match to TRBD2. J was trimmed by 7 bases and V by 4 bases; bases with no gene match: 7. Germline lookup yields CDR1 DFQATT and CDR2 SNEGSKA (reference sequence). This CDR3 comprises 14 residues. The CDR3 protein is CSAKIPAGGNEQFF. CDR3 DNA sequence: TGCAGTGCTAAAATCCCAGCGGGAGGGAATGAGCAGTTCTTC.

In its sample, this clonotype was seen many times. The chain couples TRBV18 to TRBJ2-7; D ambiguous. V gave up 3 bases and J gave up 0 bases, with 9 bases separating them. This CDR3 contains 14 residues. Germline V gene lookup returns CDR1 KGHSH and CDR2 LQKENI. CDR3 residues: CASSPNLDSYEQYF. The CDR3 coding sequence is TGTGCCAGCTCACCGAACTTGGACTCCTACGAGCAGTACTTC.

This clonotype appeared a few times. The V and J genes are TRBV7-2 and TRBJ1-1; D not resolved. The V end was cut by 5 bases, the J end by 1 base, with 14 bases between. The CDR3 sequence is 15 residues long. Germline loops: CDR1 SGHTA, CDR2 FQGNSA. CDR3 loop: CASSPHSVRNTEAFF. The DNA of the CDR3 is TGTGCCAGCAGCCCACACAGTGTTAGGAACACTGAAGCTTTCTTT.

This clonotype occurred a few times. The rearrangement uses TRBV5-8 and TRBJ1-1; possibly TRBD1 for D (5 bases). CDR1 is SGHTS, CDR2 YDEGEE, per germline. Trimming left V 1 base short and J 5 bases short, with 18 bases between. CDR3 length: 16 amino acids. The CDR3 sequence is CASSLLYRGRRTEAFF. In DNA form, the CDR3 reads TGTGCCAGCAGCTTGTTATATAGGGGAAGAAGGACTGAAGCTTTCTTT.

About this clonotype itself: This may be a read error: a much more frequent sequence differs by one nucleotide. The conserved final phenylalanine or tryptophan is absent from the CDR3, which likely points to a read error. V gene TRBV6-6 combines with J gene TRBJ2-5; D may be TRBD2 (6 bases). The CDR3 spans 15 residues. Deletions cut 0 bases from V and 5 bases from J, with 13 bases between. CDR1 MNHNY and CDR2 SVGAGI come from the germline V gene (reference sequence). The CDR3 nucleotides are TGTGCCAGCAGTTACTCCGGGAGCCGGGGGGAGACCCAGTACCTC. Protein product: CASSYSGSRGETQYL.

The rearrangement links TRBV7-3 to TRBJ2-2, with TRBD1 matching 9 bases. The CDR3 covers 14 residues. The J segment lost 5 bases and the V segment lost 3 bases, leaving 1 base of the junction unmatched. CDR1 is SGHTA and CDR2 is FQGTGA in the germline V gene. The CDR3 bases are TGTGCCAGCAGCTTTGACAGGGGGACCGGGGAGCTGTTTTTT. Its translation is CASSFDRGTGELFF.

This clonotype has a count of ten or more. The chain links TRBV12-3 or TRBV12-4 to TRBJ1-6; D perhaps matches TRBD1 (5 bases). V lost 3 bases to trimming and J lost 6 bases, with 12 bases between them. There are 15 residues in the CDR3. CDR3 sequence reads: CASSFAGPGNSPLHF. The CDR3 region has the DNA TGTGCCAGCAGTTTTGCAGGGCCGGGTAATTCACCCCTCCACTTT.

In this sample, this clonotype turned up many times. This chain joins TRBV14 and TRBJ2-6, with 7 bases aligning to TRBD1. Looked up from germline, CDR1 is SGHDN and CDR2 is FVKESK. The CDR3 loop spans 17 amino acids. The V gene end was trimmed by 4 bases and the J gene end by 0 bases; junction bases not matched to a gene: 6. CDR3 nucleotide sequence: TGTGCCAGCAGCCCAAGAGGGGGCCGCTCTGGGGCCAACGTCCTGACTTTC. Its translation is CASSPRGGRSGANVLTF.

The CDR3 is CSVEEQGAGYGYTF. CDR3 coding DNA: TGCAGCGTTGAAGAACAGGGCGCGGGCTATGGCTACACCTTC. The rearrangement uses TRBV29-1 and TRBJ1-2; the D gene is possibly TRBD1 (6 bases). The germline V gene has CDR1 SQVTM and CDR2 ANQGSEA. The germline V and J ends were trimmed by 0 bases and 4 bases, with 12 bases remaining between them. The CDR3 contains 14 residues.

This clonotype appeared many times. This chain links TRBV12-3 or TRBV12-4 with TRBJ1-4; D is uncertain. Deletions cut 5 bases from V and 3 bases from J, with 13 bases between. The CDR3 contains 15 residues. The CDR3, as DNA: TGTGCCAGCAGTAGGGCACTGATCTCTAATGAAAAACTGTTTTTT. Protein: CASSRALISNEKLFF.

The chain uses TRBV3-1 and TRBJ1-4; D might be TRBD1 (6 bases). This CDR3 has 13 amino acids. Germline V lookup: CDR1 LGHDT, CDR2 YNNKEL (reference sequence). V was pared by 4 bases and J by 7 bases, with 10 bases between. Here the CDR3 reads CASSPGHPEKLFF. In DNA form, the CDR3 reads TGTGCCAGCAGCCCGGGACATCCTGAAAAACTGTTTTTT.

The rearrangement links TRBV5-4 to TRBJ2-5; 8 positions agree with TRBD2. The CDR3 consists of 14 residues. V shed 5 bases, J shed 5 bases, and the junction held 8 bases outside the gene matches. Germline V gene sequence: CDR1 SGHNT, CDR2 YYREEE (reference sequence). CDR3 DNA: TGTGCCAGCAGATGGGCTAGCGGGCCGGAGACCCAGTACTTC. Protein product: CASRWASGPETQYF.

This clonotype has a count of ten or more. The chain couples TRBV6-1 to TRBJ1-5; D is possibly TRBD1 (6 bases). The CDR3 runs to 14 residues. V lost 2 bases to trimming and J lost 7 bases, with 12 bases between them. Germline CDR1 is MNHNS and CDR2 is SASEGT. This chain's CDR3 is CASSETGNNQPQHF. The CDR3 DNA is TGTGCCAGCAGTGAAACAGGGAACAACCAGCCCCAGCATTTT.

This clonotype was observed at least ten times. J is TRBJ2-4 and V is TRBV6-2 or TRBV6-3; 12 positions match TRBD2. V trimming: 7 bases; J trimming: 0 bases; junction bases outside the gene matches: 7. Germline-derived CDR1 and CDR2 are MNHEY and SVGEGT. CDR3 length: 17 amino acids. CDR3 sequence reads: CASMRLAGVGAKNIQYF. The CDR3 DNA sequence: TGTGCCAGCATGAGACTAGCGGGAGTAGGAGCCAAAAACATTCAGTACTTC.

This clonotype came up many times. V usage is TRBV28 and J usage is TRBJ2-5; D perhaps matches TRBD1 (5 bases). V dropped 2 bases and J dropped 5 bases, with 15 bases sitting between them. Germline values: CDR1 MDHEN, CDR2 SYDVKM. The CDR3 spans 15 residues. The CDR3 DNA is TGTGCCAGCAGTTTAGACAGCCCCTCTGGCGAGACCCAGTACTTC. Amino acids: CASSLDSPSGETQYF.

The sample holds many counts of this clonotype. This chain connects TRBV9 to TRBJ2-2, with D unresolved. Trimming shortened V by 0 bases and J by 5 bases, and 11 bases separated the two germline ends. The CDR3 spans 15 residues. Germline loops: CDR1 SGDLS, CDR2 YYNGEE. CDR3 bases: TGTGCCAGCAGCGTAGCTGATAGGGCGACCGGGGAGCTGTTTTTT. It translates to CASSVADRATGELFF.

V is TRBV6-2 or TRBV6-3 and J is TRBJ1-2; 7 bases agree with TRBD1. J was trimmed by 6 bases and V by 4 bases; bases with no gene match: 2. The CDR3 covers 12 residues. Germline V gene data show CDR1 as MNHEY and CDR2 as SVGEGT. The CDR3 coding sequence is TGTGCCAGCAGTTGGACAGGCAATGGCTACACCTTC. Its protein is CASSWTGNGYTF.

In this sample, this clonotype turned up a few times. V is TRBV3-1 and J is TRBJ2-7; D is possibly TRBD1 or TRBD2 (5 bases each). Trimming shortened V by 6 bases and J by 3 bases, and 15 bases separated the two germline ends. The CDR3 consists of 14 residues. Germline V gene lookup returns CDR1 LGHDT and CDR2 YNNKEL (reference sequence). In DNA form, the CDR3 reads TGTGCCAGCAGTTATGGGACGGCTCTCTACGAGCAGTACTTC. The encoded protein is CASSYGTALYEQYF.